This paragraph reports one T cell receptor beta chain. Its matching antigen is unknown. The CDR3 extends over 16 amino acids. The germline V gene has CDR1 MDHEN and CDR2 SYDVKM. V was trimmed by 5 bases and J by 4 bases, leaving 18 bases between them. In the source study's methods: From ImmunoSEQ came sequences covering only the junction and carrying no quality scores, so filtering differed. The method was immunoSEQ multiplex PCR; TCRdb's version includes in-frame clones alone and lacks a portion of them. The D gene and trimming were derived from the DNA, and the V and J assignments and clone size from that table. The profile shows about 730,000 clones, over 60% of them singletons. This sample is part of a study of shared clonotypes between healthy human individuals. Points from the study as a whole: Inspection by rarefaction showed sorted-subset sequencing to be incomplete despite large depth. Non-shared clonotypes were found to have lower generation probabilities than the clonotypes that were shared by all four of the sorted-subset donors.

This receptor was identified in a woman in her 30s in good health. Sequencing was done on a sample of memory CD4+ T cells sorted from blood. The subset denotes: CD45RA-negative fraction. This chain joins TRBV28 and TRBJ1-5, with a tentative D call TRBD1 (6 bases). The CDR3 nucleotides are TGTGCCAGCAGTCCGAAGGGGACACATGTTAATCAGCCCCAGCATTTT. Amino acids: CASSPKGTHVNQPQHF. Filled out from reference TRBV28 and TRBJ1-5, the complete variable domain reads DVKVTQSSRYLVKRTGEKVFLECVQDMDHENMFWYRQDPGLGLRLIYFSYDVKMKEKGDIPEGYSVSREKKERFSLILESASTNQTSMYLCASSPKGTHVNQPQHFGDGTRLSIL.